The next 30 T cell receptor beta chains were all read from a single sample in a study of T-cell memory formation after mild COVID-19. MiXCR, run by TCRdb on the 5' RACE reads, gives a single entry per CDR3 protein. The data show 450,000 to 650,000 distinct CDR3 sequences, about a fifth seen once. The sequencing sample was made of PBMCs or a T cell subset sorted from them (not recorded which). These TCRs come from an adult woman who had mild COVID-19 (a few samples of this study predate the infection). Cell type and time point are not known.

This chain joins TRBV30 and TRBJ2-5; no reliable D call. In germline, CDR1 is GTSNPN, CDR2 SVGIG (reference sequence). Trimming removed 2 bases at V and 4 bases at J, with 14 bases between. This CDR3 is built from 14 residues. The CDR3 DNA reads TGTGCCTGGAGTTCCGGACGCCCAGGAGAGACCCAGTACTTC. Protein product: CAWSSGRPGETQYF.

This sequence joins TRBV5-1 and TRBJ2-3; perhaps D is TRBD1 or TRBD2 (5 bases each). Trimming took off 4 bases at V and 5 bases at J, with 17 bases between the two ends. CDR3 length: 15 residues. From germline, CDR1 is SGHRS and CDR2 YFSETQ. The CDR3 sequence is CASSPLRDGIDTQYF. The CDR3, as DNA: TGCGCCAGCAGCCCCCTCCGGGACGGGATAGATACGCAGTATTTT.

In its sample, this clonotype was seen many times. CDR3 sequence reads: CASSLQGAHYEQYF. Here the CDR3 DNA reads TGTGCCAGCAGCCTTCAAGGGGCCCACTACGAGCAGTACTTC. This rearrangement joins TRBV5-6 to TRBJ2-7; D possibly corresponds to TRBD1 (5 bases). Per the germline V gene, CDR1 is SGHDT and CDR2 is YYEEEE. V lost 4 bases to trimming and J lost 3 bases, with 14 bases between them. The CDR3 totals 14 residues.

This clonotype showed up just a few times. This rearrangement joins TRBV25-1 to TRBJ2-2; D perhaps matches TRBD1 (5 bases). CDR1 is MGHDK and CDR2 is SYGVNS in the germline V gene. Trimming left V 0 bases short and J 6 bases short, with 8 bases between. The CDR3 spans 14 residues. The CDR3 coding sequence is TGTGCCAGCAGTGAATACCAGGGTTCCGGGGAGCTGTTTTTT. Translation: CASSEYQGSGELFF.

This clonotype was found a few times. The chain has TRBV7-8 and TRBJ2-1; 7 nucleotides match TRBD1. With V trimmed by 2 bases and J by 7 bases, 8 bases remained unmatched. The CDR3 totals 15 residues. Germline V CDR1 and CDR2: SGHVS, FQNEAQ. The CDR3 DNA is TGTGCCAGCAGCTTAACCGACAGGGTCAGAAATGAGCAGTTCTTC. This sequence encodes CASSLTDRVRNEQFF.

CDR3 nucleotide sequence: TGTGCCAGCAGCTTAGGCGGGACCTTCATGAACACTGAAGCTTTCTTT. This encodes CASSLGGTFMNTEAFF. The V gene is TRBV7-9, the J gene TRBJ1-1; tentative D call: TRBD1 (5 bases). The CDR3 covers 16 residues. The germline V and J ends were trimmed by 1 base and 0 bases, with 12 bases remaining between them. CDR1 and CDR2 from the germline V gene are SEHNR and FQNEAQ (reference sequence).

The chain carries TRBV12-3 or TRBV12-4 and TRBJ2-7; 7 nucleotides agree with TRBD2. V gave up 4 bases and J gave up 3 bases; unmatched junction bases: 3. CDR3 length: 13 residues. Here the CDR3 reads CASSSWGGYEQYF. The CDR3 nucleotides read TGTGCCAGCAGTTCTTGGGGGGGCTACGAGCAGTACTTC.

This clonotype was counted a few times. The chain links TRBV15 to TRBJ2-1; TRBD2 aligns across 10 bases. The CDR3 consists of 17 residues. The V gene's germline CDR1 is LNHNV and CDR2 YYDKDF (reference sequence). The junction had 11 bases not matched to a gene; V was cut back by 5 bases and J by 4 bases. CDR3 nucleotides: TGTGCCACCAGCCCGGTACGGAGCGGGAGGGGATACAATGAGCAGTTCTTC. Protein: CATSPVRSGRGYNEQFF.

This clonotype showed up just a few times. This chain connects TRBV20-1 to TRBJ1-2; D is possibly TRBD1 (6 bases). CDR3 length: 12 amino acids. CDR1 and CDR2 (germline): DFQATT, SNEGSKA (reference sequence). V lost 5 bases and J lost 4, with 11 bases in between. Here the CDR3 DNA reads TGCAGTGCTCGGTCAGGGGTCTATGGCTACACCTTC. Amino acids: CSARSGVYGYTF.

V and J are TRBV20-1 and TRBJ1-5; D gene unclear. Germline V gene sequence: CDR1 DFQATT, CDR2 SNEGSKA (reference sequence). Between the trimmed V and J ends, which lost 6 bases and 2 bases, there was a span of 8 bases. This CDR3 comprises 12 residues. CDR3 in amino acids: CSALGGNQPQHF. The DNA for the CDR3 is TGCAGTGCCTTAGGCGGCAATCAGCCCCAGCATTTT.

The chain carries TRBV19 and TRBJ1-6; D unclear. V was shortened by 10 bases and J by 3 bases, with 10 bases between the two germline ends. Germline assignment: CDR1 LNHDA and CDR2 SQIVND (reference sequence). The CDR3 is 13 amino acids. The CDR3 nucleotides read TGTGCCACCTCGGGTCTCTATAATTCACCCCTCCACTTT. Encoded protein: CATSGLYNSPLHF.

The CDR3 protein is CASSLHLAPSGANVLTF. CDR3 nucleotides: TGTGCCAGCAGCCTCCACCTGGCCCCCTCTGGGGCCAACGTCCTGACTTTC. The chain employs TRBV7-2 and TRBJ2-6; D is undetermined. This CDR3 has 17 amino acids. CDR1 is SGHTA and CDR2 is FQGNSA in the germline V gene. Trimming left V 5 bases short and J 0 bases short, with 14 bases between.

The chain combines TRBV14 with TRBJ2-5, with TRBD2 identical over 9 bases. The germline CDR1 and CDR2 sequences are SGHDN and FVKESK. The CDR3 loop spans 16 amino acids. V dropped 1 base and J dropped 4; count of bases not matched to a gene: 7. CDR3 bases: TGTGCCAGCAGCCAAGGACCGAGCGGGGGGTTAGAGACCCAGTACTTC. Amino acids: CASSQGPSGGLETQYF.

The genes are TRBV20-1 and TRBJ2-2; no clear D gene. Germline V lookup: CDR1 DFQATT, CDR2 SNEGSKA (reference sequence). There are 12 residues in the CDR3. V lost 4 bases and J 7 bases, leaving 10 bases between the germline ends. The CDR3 is CSAIIGVGELFF. CDR3 bases: TGCAGTGCTATAATTGGAGTCGGGGAGCTGTTTTTT.

This chain connects TRBV10-2 to TRBJ1-5; 7 nucleotides match TRBD1. Germline V gives CDR1 WSHSY, CDR2 SAAADI. V lost 5 bases to trimming and J lost 2 bases; unmatched junction nucleotides: 3. The CDR3 extends over 14 amino acids. Here the CDR3 DNA reads TGCGCCAGCAGTATTGACAGGGGCAATCAGCCCCAGCATTTT. Encoded protein: CASSIDRGNQPQHF.

The chain couples TRBV9 to TRBJ2-3; unclear D gene. CDR1 is SGDLS, CDR2 YYNGEE, per germline. V lost 3 bases and J lost 4, with 9 bases in between. The CDR3 is 13 residues long. The CDR3 region is CASSALRADTQYF. CDR3 in DNA: TGTGCCAGCAGCGCGCTAAGAGCAGATACGCAGTATTTT.

This chain connects TRBV4-1 to TRBJ1-2; D is undetermined. The ends were cut back, 5 bases at V and 8 bases at J, with 9 bases in the middle. CDR3 size: 11 residues. Per germline, CDR1 MGHRA and CDR2 YSYEKL. Here the CDR3 DNA reads TGCGCCAGCAGCATCCCAGGCGGCTACACCTTC. Protein: CASSIPGGYTF.

The chain joins TRBV9 to TRBJ1-2, with a tentative D call TRBD1 (5 bases). V dropped 0 bases and J dropped 5 bases, with 11 bases sitting between them. Germline CDR1 is SGDLS and CDR2 is YYNGEE. The CDR3 runs to 14 residues. CDR3 nucleotide sequence: TGTGCCAGCAGCGTAGTTGGGGCGGCTTATGGCTACACCTTC. Encoded protein: CASSVVGAAYGYTF.

This clonotype was recorded a few times. This rearrangement joins TRBV6-5 to TRBJ2-5; D may match TRBD1 or TRBD2 (5 bases each). Trimming shortened V by 5 bases and J by 0 bases, and 16 bases separated the two germline ends. CDR1 is MNHEY, CDR2 SVGAGI, per germline. This CDR3 comprises 16 residues. For the CDR3, the DNA is TGTGCCAGCAGTCCCCCCGGGACCCCGTACCAAGAGACCCAGTACTTC. It yields the protein CASSPPGTPYQETQYF.

V is TRBV7-9 and J is TRBJ1-5, with 8 bases matching TRBD1. V gave up 5 bases and J gave up 3 bases; unmatched junction bases: 3. Looked up from germline, CDR1 is SEHNR and CDR2 is FQNEAQ (reference sequence). The CDR3 extends over 14 amino acids. The CDR3 sequence is CASSEGQDNQPQHF. CDR3 in DNA: TGTGCCAGCAGCGAGGGACAGGACAATCAGCCCCAGCATTTT.

This clonotype appeared a few times. The chain has TRBV29-1 and TRBJ1-1; no clear D. V was cut by 1 base and J by 5 bases, with 11 bases left in between. The CDR3 totals 13 residues. Germline V gives CDR1 SQVTM, CDR2 ANQGSEA. This chain's CDR3 is CSVEGSPGTEAFF. The CDR3 nucleotides read TGCAGCGTTGAAGGGAGCCCCGGGACTGAAGCTTTCTTT.

CDR3 bases: TGTGCCAGCAGCAATCTAGCGGGAGGATACAATGAGCAGTTCTTC. Its translation is CASSNLAGGYNEQFF. This sequence joins TRBV7-2 and TRBJ2-1; 11 bases align to TRBD2. CDR1 and CDR2 from the germline V gene are SGHTA and FQGNSA. The V gene end was trimmed by 5 bases and the J gene end by 4 bases; junction bases not matched to a gene: 4. The CDR3 totals 15 residues. The variable domain in full, with the rest retrieved from reference TRBV7-2 and TRBJ2-1, is GAGVSQSPSNKVTEKGKDVELRCDPISGHTALYWYRQSLGQGLEFLIYFQGNSAPDKSGLPSDRFSAERTGGSVSTLTIQRTQQEDSAVYLCASSNLAGGYNEQFFGPGTRLTVL.

This clonotype has a handful of counts. The rearrangement links TRBV6-1 to TRBJ2-4; D possibly corresponds to TRBD2 (5 bases). Germline CDR1 MNHNS, CDR2 SASEGT. V lost 7 bases to trimming and J lost 0 bases, with 10 bases between them. This CDR3 region has 14 residues. CDR3: CASNSGGAKNIQYF. The CDR3 DNA reads TGTGCCAGCAACAGCGGTGGAGCCAAAAACATTCAGTACTTC.

This clonotype was detected only a few times. This chain uses TRBV3-1 with TRBJ2-7, with D perhaps assigned TRBD1 or TRBD2 (5 bases each). The CDR3 extends over 15 amino acids. Trimming pared 6 bases from V and 0 bases from J, leaving 15 bases between. Germline CDR1 is LGHDT and CDR2 is YNNKEL (reference sequence). CDR3 in DNA: TGTGCCAGCAGTGACAGCGGCAACCCCTCCTACGAGCAGTACTTC. Translating it yields CASSDSGNPSYEQYF.

The chain carries TRBV14 and TRBJ2-7; possibly TRBD1 for D (5 bases). Trimming cost V 3 bases and J 3 bases, with 18 bases left between them. CDR1 is SGHDN and CDR2 is FVKESK in the germline V gene. This CDR3 has 16 amino acids. The CDR3 DNA reads TGTGCCAGCAGCCAGTCGGCGAAATACGGACACTACGAGCAGTACTTC. Amino acid sequence: CASSQSAKYGHYEQYF.

CDR3 nucleotide sequence: TGTGCCAGCAGCTTATCCTTTGGACATGATAATCAGCCCCAGCATTTT. This encodes CASSLSFGHDNQPQHF. The V gene is TRBV7-2, the J gene TRBJ1-5, with D tentatively TRBD1 (5 bases). The CDR3 extends over 16 amino acids. Germline V CDR1 and CDR2: SGHTA, FQGNSA. Trimming left V 2 bases short and J 4 bases short, with 15 bases between.

This chain joins TRBV7-9 and TRBJ1-2; D not resolved. Trimming left V 2 bases short and J 0 bases short, with 13 bases between. CDR3 length: 16 residues. Germline values: CDR1 SEHNR, CDR2 FQNEAQ (reference sequence). The chain's CDR3 is CASSLTGLSSNYGYTF. CDR3 nucleotides: TGTGCCAGCAGCTTAACGGGGTTGAGCTCTAACTATGGCTACACCTTC.

This clonotype was counted between two and nine times. J is TRBJ2-3 and V is TRBV20-1; 8 positions match TRBD2. This CDR3 comprises 14 residues. The germline V gene encodes CDR1 DFQATT and CDR2 SNEGSKA (reference sequence). Trimming took 3 bases from V and 4 from J; bases not matched to a gene: 6. CDR3 sequence reads: CSASSGGAADTQYF. DNA for the CDR3: TGCAGTGCTAGTTCCGGGGGGGCCGCAGATACGCAGTATTTT.

There are a few counts of this clonotype. The chain has TRBV5-1 and TRBJ2-7; D ambiguous. Germline CDR1 and CDR2: SGHRS and YFSETQ. CDR3 length: 14 residues. Trimming removed 2 bases from V and 3 bases from J, with 12 bases in between. The CDR3 region has the DNA TGCGCCAGCAGCTTCGACGGAACCCTCTACGAGCAGTACTTC. This gives the protein CASSFDGTLYEQYF. Together with reference TRBV5-1 and TRBJ2-7, the CDR3 gives the full variable domain: KAGVTQTPRYLIKTRGQQVTLSCSPISGHRSVSWYQQTPGQGLQFLFEYFSETQRNKGNFPGRFSGRQFSNSRSEMNVSTLELGDSALYLCASSFDGTLYEQYFGPGTRLTVT.

J is TRBJ1-6 and V is TRBV12-3 or TRBV12-4, with D unresolved. Trimming cost V 6 bases and J 2 bases, with 8 bases left between them. The CDR3 consists of 14 residues. The CDR3 loop is CASSDGAYNSPLHF. DNA for the CDR3: TGTGCCAGCAGCGACGGTGCCTATAATTCACCCCTCCACTTT.